Listed below are T cell receptor beta chains from one sample, sequenced in a study of CD8+ T cells in alopecia areata. Assay used: immunoSEQ multiplex PCR; TCRdb lists only in-frame clones, some missing. The sample consists of hundreds of thousands of clones, around two fifths of them appearing once. The sample was CD4+ T cells sorted from blood, taken at roughly week 30, from a patient treated with tofacitinib. Receptors originate from a human donor with alopecia areata. Both conserved end residues are part of each CDR3. The order of the fields is J gene, V gene, clone size, D gene, CDR3 protein. The D gene is left open where the match is weak. Clone size is shown for a subset of rows, as once, few, many or a class of expanded clone.

J gene: TRBJ2-2
V gene: TRBV5-1
clone size: .
D gene: .
CDR3 protein: CASRENTGELFF

J gene: TRBJ2-2
V gene: TRBV4-2
clone size: few
D gene: .
CDR3 protein: CASRFGGTGELFF

J gene: TRBJ2-3
V gene: TRBV6-1
clone size: few
D gene: TRBD1
CDR3 protein: CASSEVPGQGTDTQYF

J gene: TRBJ2-7
V gene: TRBV4-2
clone size: .
D gene: TRBD2
CDR3 protein: CASSQDSGTSVGSYEQYF

J gene: TRBJ2-3
V gene: TRBV7-7
clone size: few
D gene: .
CDR3 protein: CASSLVGARDTQYF

J gene: TRBJ2-7
V gene: TRBV5-1
clone size: .
D gene: TRBD2
CDR3 protein: CASGLVGSGEKQYF

J gene: TRBJ2-7
V gene: TRBV19
clone size: few
D gene: .
CDR3 protein: CASSKDPGVIEQYF

J gene: TRBJ1-1
V gene: TRBV28
clone size: .
D gene: .
CDR3 protein: CARAKVEAFF

J gene: TRBJ2-2
V gene: TRBV30
clone size: few
D gene: .
CDR3 protein: CAWSVSRTSSGELFF

J gene: TRBJ2-3
V gene: TRBV6-4
clone size: many
D gene: .
CDR3 protein: CASSATGPDTQYF

J gene: TRBJ1-5
V gene: TRBV30
clone size: .
D gene: TRBD1
CDR3 protein: CAWSEGQGNQPQHF

J gene: TRBJ1-2
V gene: TRBV30
clone size: once
D gene: TRBD1
CDR3 protein: CACHRGEGYTF

J gene: TRBJ2-7
V gene: TRBV14
clone size: many
D gene: .
CDR3 protein: CASSAGGLRSYEQYF

J gene: TRBJ2-3
V gene: TRBV29-1
clone size: few
D gene: TRBD2
CDR3 protein: CSVWGGGSTDTQYF

J gene: TRBJ2-3
V gene: TRBV2
clone size: .
D gene: TRBD2
CDR3 protein: CASSESLGLAGGDTQYF

J gene: TRBJ1-1
V gene: TRBV10-2
clone size: .
D gene: .
CDR3 protein: CASSESIGGNPPEAFF

J gene: TRBJ2-1
V gene: TRBV23-1
clone size: few
D gene: .
CDR3 protein: CASGRDTGTHNEQFF

J gene: TRBJ2-3
V gene: TRBV9
clone size: .
D gene: .
CDR3 protein: CASSPTVVSVVDTQYF

J gene: TRBJ2-2
V gene: TRBV14
clone size: .
D gene: .
CDR3 protein: CASSPTGSGTGELFF